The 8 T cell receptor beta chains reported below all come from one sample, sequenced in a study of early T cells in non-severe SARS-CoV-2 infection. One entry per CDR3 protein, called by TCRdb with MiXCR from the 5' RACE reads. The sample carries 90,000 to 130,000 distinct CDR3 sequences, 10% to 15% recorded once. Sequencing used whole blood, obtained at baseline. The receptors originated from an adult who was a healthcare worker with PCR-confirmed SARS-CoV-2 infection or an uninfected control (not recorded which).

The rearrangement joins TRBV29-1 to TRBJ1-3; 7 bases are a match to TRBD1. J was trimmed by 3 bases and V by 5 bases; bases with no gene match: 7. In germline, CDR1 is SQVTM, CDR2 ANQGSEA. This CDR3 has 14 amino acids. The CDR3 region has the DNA TGCAGCGTTCATACAGGGGACGATGGAAACACCATATATTTT. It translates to CSVHTGDDGNTIYF.

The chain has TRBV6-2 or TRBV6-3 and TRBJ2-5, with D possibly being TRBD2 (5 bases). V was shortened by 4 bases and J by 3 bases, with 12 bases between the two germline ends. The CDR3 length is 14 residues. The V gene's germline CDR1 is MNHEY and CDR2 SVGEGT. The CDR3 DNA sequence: TGTGCCAGCAGTTTATTGGGGAGTAAAGAGACCCAGTACTTC. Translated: CASSLLGSKETQYF.

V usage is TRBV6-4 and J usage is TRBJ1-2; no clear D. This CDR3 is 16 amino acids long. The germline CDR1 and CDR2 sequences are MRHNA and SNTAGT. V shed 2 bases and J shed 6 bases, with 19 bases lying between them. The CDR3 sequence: CASSDRYSRVKDGYTF. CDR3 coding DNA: TGTGCCAGCAGTGACAGATACAGCCGGGTAAAGGATGGCTACACCTTC.

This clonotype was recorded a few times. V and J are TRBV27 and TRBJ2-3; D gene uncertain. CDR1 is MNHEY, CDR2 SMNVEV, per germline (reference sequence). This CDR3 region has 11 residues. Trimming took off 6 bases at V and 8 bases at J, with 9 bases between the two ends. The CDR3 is CASRDLGTQYF. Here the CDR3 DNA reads TGTGCCAGCAGAGACCTAGGTACGCAGTATTTT.

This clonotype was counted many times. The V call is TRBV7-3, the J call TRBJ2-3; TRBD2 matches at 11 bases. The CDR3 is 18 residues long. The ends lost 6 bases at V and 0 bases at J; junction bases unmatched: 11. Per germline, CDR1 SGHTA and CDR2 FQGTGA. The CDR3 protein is CASSPGLAGALSTDTQYF. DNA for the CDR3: TGTGCCAGCAGTCCCGGACTAGCGGGCGCCTTGAGCACAGATACGCAGTATTTT.

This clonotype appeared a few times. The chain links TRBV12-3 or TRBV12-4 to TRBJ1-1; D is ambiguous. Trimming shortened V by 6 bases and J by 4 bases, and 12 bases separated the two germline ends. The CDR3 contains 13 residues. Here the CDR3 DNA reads TGTGCCAGCAGACCCTTCCCTGGCACTGAAGCTTTCTTT. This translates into CASRPFPGTEAFF.

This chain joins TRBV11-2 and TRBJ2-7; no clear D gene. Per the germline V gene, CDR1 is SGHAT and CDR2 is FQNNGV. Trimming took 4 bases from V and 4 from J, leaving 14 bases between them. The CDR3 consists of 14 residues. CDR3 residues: CASSSIGTVYEQYF. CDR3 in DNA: TGTGCCAGCAGCTCGATAGGTACCGTTTACGAGCAGTACTTC.

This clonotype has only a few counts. CDR3 in amino acids: CASSQTGRTEAFF. The CDR3 bases are TGTGCCAGCAGCCAGACAGGGCGGACTGAAGCTTTCTTT. The chain uses TRBV7-3 and TRBJ1-1; 7 bases map to TRBD1. CDR1 is SGHTA, CDR2 FQGTGA, per germline. Germline trimming cut 5 bases from V and 5 bases from J; bases unmatched to any gene: 5. This CDR3 is built from 13 residues.